These T cell receptor beta chains were read from a single sample in a study of shared clonotypes between healthy human individuals. Only in-frame clones appear in the TCRdb table, and some are missing; sequencing was by immunoSEQ multiplex PCR. The sample holds fewer than 1.8 million clones, 98% to 99% seen once. Sequenced input: naive CD4+ T cells sorted from blood. These receptors originate from a man aged 25 to 45 in good health. The conserved cysteine and the conserved F or W are not part of the CDR3 here. Some rows mark clone size as missing; the rest say once, few, many or name a class of expanded clone.

v_call clone_size cdr3_aa
TRBV11-3 once ASSLGSGLASNTGELF
TRBV6-6 - ASSYYKGTYNEQF
TRBV28 - ASSFFNTGGLGYT
TRBV7-9 once ASSQDGNQPQH
TRBV9 once ASSAEGLAGGFIYNEQF
TRBV15 - ATSRDPGGADTGELF
TRBV5-1 once ASSQTGNNEKLF
TRBV28 - ASTWRAQPQH
TRBV5-5 once ASIPRGTSYNEQF
TRBV6-5 - ASSYSKSGRGYEQY
TRBV29-1 - SVEGSGNEQF
TRBV6-1 - ASSGQENNQPQH
TRBV10-3 - AISEFSALSGDTQY
TRBV2 - ASSEGPNTGELF
TRBV10-2 once ASSESVGLTEKLF
TRBV6-4 - ASSAARDSEQY
TRBV5-4 - ASSTTSGRPLEQY
TRBV28 - ASSFRYGEGGGYT
TRBV6-1 - ASSYGGQRAGELF
TRBV5-6 - ASSVDTAYEQY
TRBV6-5 - ASRWPSGSSYEQY
TRBV18 - ASSPSELVATNEKLF
TRBV14 - ASSLDRAVNEQY
TRBV2 - ASSDRAGGKYEQY
TRBV9 - ASSPHGLAGVSADTQY
TRBV5-1 - ASSLGTGGYREAF
TRBV4-1 - ASSQVGGANRAQYGYT
TRBV6-1 - ASRLQGSQETQY
TRBV29-1 - SVRGWGNGETQY
TRBV28 - ASSLPEHEKLF
TRBV7-9 - ASSSRTSGRGDTQY
TRBV19 - ASSIERVAGGNNEQF
TRBV18 - ASSRLAGGHLGNEQF
TRBV11-1 - ASSPSGRAHFFHEQY
TRBV10-3 - AISEGLASGEQY
TRBV5-1 once ASSSGIRGVTGNVGEQY
TRBV10-3 once ATKEDATNEKLF
TRBV6-1 - ASVRTGYNEQF
TRBV21-1 - ASSSALEQF